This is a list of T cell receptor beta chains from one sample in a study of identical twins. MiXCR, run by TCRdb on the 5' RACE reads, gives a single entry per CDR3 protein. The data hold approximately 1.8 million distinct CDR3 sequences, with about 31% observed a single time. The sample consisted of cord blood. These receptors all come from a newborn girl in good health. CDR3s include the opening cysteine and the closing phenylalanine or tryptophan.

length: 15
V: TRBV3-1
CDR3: CASSQEPSSSYEQYF

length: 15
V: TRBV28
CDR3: CASSLPTGGEYEQYF

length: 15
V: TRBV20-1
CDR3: CSAGTTSGAWDEQFF

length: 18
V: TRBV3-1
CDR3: CASSQAGPTKLAKNIQYF

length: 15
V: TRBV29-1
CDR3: CSAIIRTALNTEAFF

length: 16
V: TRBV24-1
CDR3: CATSDRDSESYNEQFF

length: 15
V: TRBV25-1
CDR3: CASSENSGGNQPQHF

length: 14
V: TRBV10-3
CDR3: CAISELGTNEKLFF

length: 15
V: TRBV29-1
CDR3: CSVGGTGKANYGYTF

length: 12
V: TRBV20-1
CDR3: CRRRVRNTEAFF

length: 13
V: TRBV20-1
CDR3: CSASGTRRFEQFF

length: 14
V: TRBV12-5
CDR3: CASGLGTAADTQYF

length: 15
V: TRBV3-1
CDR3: CASSPQRGGRNEQFF

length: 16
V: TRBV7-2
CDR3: CASGTTSGIVEDEQFF

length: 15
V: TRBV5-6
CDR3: CASSPTTGLNTEAFF

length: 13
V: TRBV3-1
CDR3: CASSHGQGYEQYF